This T cell receptor (beta chain) was sequenced for a study of shared clonotypes between healthy human individuals. Overall study findings and caveats: A reduction in generation probabilities was seen for non-shared clonotypes relative to those shared by all four donors.

Points on this clone: Its cognate antigen is unknown.

Every subset had its genomic DNA shared out evenly among several immunoSEQ plates. Here immunoSEQ multiplex PCR was the method, and the copy in TCRdb shows in-frame clones only, minus some. The data hold about 510,000 clones, with around 96% observed a single time. Germline CDR1 SGDLS, CDR2 YYNGEE. This CDR3 is built from 20 residues. V was clipped by 2 bases and J by 0 bases; unmatched bases: 12. V gene TRBV9 combines with J gene TRBJ2-1, with TRBD2 matching over 12 bases. The origin of this receptor is a woman aged 30 to 39 in good health. Sequenced material: naive CD4+ T cells sorted from blood. Regarding subset: CD45RA+ positively selected. The CDR3 sequence is CASSVRLAGAGVGSYNEQFF. The CDR3 DNA reads as TGTGCCAGCAGCGTTCGACTAGCGGGAGCAGGAGTAGGCTCCTACAATGAGCAGTTCTTC.